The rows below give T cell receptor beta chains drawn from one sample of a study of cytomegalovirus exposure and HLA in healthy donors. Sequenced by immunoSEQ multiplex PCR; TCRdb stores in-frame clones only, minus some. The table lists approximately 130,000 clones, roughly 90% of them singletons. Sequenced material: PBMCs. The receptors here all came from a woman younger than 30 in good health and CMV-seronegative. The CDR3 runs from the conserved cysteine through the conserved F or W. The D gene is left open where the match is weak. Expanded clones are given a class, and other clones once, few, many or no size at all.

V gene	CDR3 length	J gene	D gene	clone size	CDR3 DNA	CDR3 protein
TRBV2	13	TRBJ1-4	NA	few	TGTGCCAGCAGTGATGGACAGAGCACAAAACTGTTTTTT	CASSDGQSTKLFF
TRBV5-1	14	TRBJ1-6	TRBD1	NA	TGCGCCAGCAGCTCGGACAGGGGGGGTTCACCCCTCCACTTT	CASSSDRGGSPLHF
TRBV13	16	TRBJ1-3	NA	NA	TGTGCCAGCAGCCAAGGTTCCGGGATCTCTGGAAACACCATATATTTT	CASSQGSGISGNTIYF
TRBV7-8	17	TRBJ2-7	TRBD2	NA	TGTGCCAGCAGCTTAGAAGAACTAGCGGGAACCCTCTACGAGCAGTACTTC	CASSLEELAGTLYEQYF
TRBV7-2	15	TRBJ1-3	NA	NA	TGTGCCAGCAGCTTACGCGGGGGCTCTGGAAACACCATATATTTT	CASSLRGGSGNTIYF
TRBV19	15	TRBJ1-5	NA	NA	TGTGCCAGTAATAGTAGAGGGCAGTATAATCAGCCCCAGCATTTT	CASNSRGQYNQPQHF
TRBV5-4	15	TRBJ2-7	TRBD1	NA	TGTGCCAGCAGCGTGGGACAGCACCTCTCCTACGAGCAGTACTTC	CASSVGQHLSYEQYF
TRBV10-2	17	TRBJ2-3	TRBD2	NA	TGCGCCAGCAGTGAGGCGCCGGGACTAGCGGGAGCCGATACGCAGTATTTT	CASSEAPGLAGADTQYF
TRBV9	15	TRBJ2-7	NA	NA	TGTGCCAGCAGCCCCGCCTTGGGCGCTCCCTACGAGCAGTACTTC	CASSPALGAPYEQYF
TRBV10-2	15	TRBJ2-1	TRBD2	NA	TGCGCCAGCGCTAGGGGGACTAGCGGACCGAGTCAGCAGTTCTTC	CASARGTSGPSQQFF
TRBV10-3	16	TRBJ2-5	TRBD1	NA	TGTGCCATCAGTTCCCGGGCGACAGGGGGTCAAGAGACCCAGTACTTC	CAISSRATGGQETQYF
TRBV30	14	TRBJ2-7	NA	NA	TGTGCCTGGAGTGACACAGGGATTTACTACGAGCAGTACTTC	CAWSDTGIYYEQYF
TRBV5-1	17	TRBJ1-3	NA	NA	TGCGCCAGCAGCTCCAACCGGGGGGGGTCCGCTGGAAACACCATATATTTT	CASSSNRGGSAGNTIYF
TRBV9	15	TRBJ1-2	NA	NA	TGTGCCAGCAGCAGCTCTGAACAGTGGTACTATGGCTACACCTTC	CASSSSEQWYYGYTF
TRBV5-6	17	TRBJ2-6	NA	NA	TGTGCCAGCAGCTTTTTTCAGGGCCTCTCTGGGGCCAACGTCCTGACTTTC	CASSFFQGLSGANVLTF
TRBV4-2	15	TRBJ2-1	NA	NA	TGTGCCAGCAGCCAAGACAGGGAGGCCTACAATGAGCAGTTCTTC	CASSQDREAYNEQFF
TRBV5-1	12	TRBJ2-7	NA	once	TGCGCCAGCAGCCAACGGGAAACAGAGCAGTACTTC	CASSQRETEQYF
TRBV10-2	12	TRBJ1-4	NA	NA	TGCGCCAGCAGTGGGAGCGGGGAAAAACTGTTTTTT	CASSGSGEKLFF
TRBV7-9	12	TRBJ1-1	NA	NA	TGTGCCAGCAGCTGGCTGAACACTGAAGCTTTCTTT	CASSWLNTEAFF
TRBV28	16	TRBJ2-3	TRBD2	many	TGTGCCAGCAGCGCAACTAGCGGGAGGGCGGGAAATACGCAGTATTTT	CASSATSGRAGNTQYF
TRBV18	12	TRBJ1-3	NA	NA	TGTGCCAGCGCACCTTTTTCCGGCACCATATATTTT	CASAPFSGTIYF
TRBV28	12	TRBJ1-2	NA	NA	TGTGCCAGTGAAAAGAGGAACTATGGCTACACCTTC	CASEKRNYGYTF
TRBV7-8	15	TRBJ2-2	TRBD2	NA	TGTGCCAGCAGCCCCAGCGGGGGGATCACCGGGGAGCTGTTTTTT	CASSPSGGITGELFF
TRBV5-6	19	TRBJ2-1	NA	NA	TGTGCCAGCAGCTTGTGGGGGGCTAGCGGAGCCTCATCCTACAATGAGCAGTTCTTC	CASSLWGASGASSYNEQFF
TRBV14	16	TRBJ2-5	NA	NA	TGTGCCAGCAGCCAAGATCGTGGGCGTTTACAAGAGACCCAGTACTTC	CASSQDRGRLQETQYF
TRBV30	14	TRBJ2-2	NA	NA	TGTGCCTGGAGTGAAAACAGGGTGGCCGGGGAGCTGTTTTTT	CAWSENRVAGELFF
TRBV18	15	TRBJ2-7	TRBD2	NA	TGTGCCAGCTCACCACCGGGAGGGTCCCTCTACGAGCAGTACTTC	CASSPPGGSLYEQYF
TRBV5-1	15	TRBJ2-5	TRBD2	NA	TGCGCCAGCAGCTTGGTGGCGGGGGAGGGAGAGACCCAGTACTTC	CASSLVAGEGETQYF
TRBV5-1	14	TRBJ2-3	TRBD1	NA	TGCGCCAGCAGCTCTGGACAGGGGGCAGATACGCAGTATTTT	CASSSGQGADTQYF
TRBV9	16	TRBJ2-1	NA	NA	TGTGCCAGCAGCGTGACAGGGCGGGACGACGCAAATGAGCAGTTCTTC	CASSVTGRDDANEQFF
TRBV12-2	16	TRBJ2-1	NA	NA	TGTGCAAGTCGCTTAGCGGGAGCCCAGCTCGACAATGAGCAGTTCTTC	CASRLAGAQLDNEQFF
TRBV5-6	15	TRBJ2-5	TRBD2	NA	TGTGCCAGCAGCTTGGTGGCTAGCGGGGGGGAGACCCAGTACTTC	CASSLVASGGETQYF
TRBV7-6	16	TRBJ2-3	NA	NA	TGTGCCAGCAGCTTAGGTGGGACACAGAGCACAGATACGCAGTATTTT	CASSLGGTQSTDTQYF
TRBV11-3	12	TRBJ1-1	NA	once	TGTGCCAGCAGCTCGGAGATCCCTGAAGCTTTCTTT	CASSSEIPEAFF
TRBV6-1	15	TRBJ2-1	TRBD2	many	TGTGCCAGCAGGCTTAGCGGGGGCGGATACAATGAGCAGTTCTTC	CASRLSGGGYNEQFF